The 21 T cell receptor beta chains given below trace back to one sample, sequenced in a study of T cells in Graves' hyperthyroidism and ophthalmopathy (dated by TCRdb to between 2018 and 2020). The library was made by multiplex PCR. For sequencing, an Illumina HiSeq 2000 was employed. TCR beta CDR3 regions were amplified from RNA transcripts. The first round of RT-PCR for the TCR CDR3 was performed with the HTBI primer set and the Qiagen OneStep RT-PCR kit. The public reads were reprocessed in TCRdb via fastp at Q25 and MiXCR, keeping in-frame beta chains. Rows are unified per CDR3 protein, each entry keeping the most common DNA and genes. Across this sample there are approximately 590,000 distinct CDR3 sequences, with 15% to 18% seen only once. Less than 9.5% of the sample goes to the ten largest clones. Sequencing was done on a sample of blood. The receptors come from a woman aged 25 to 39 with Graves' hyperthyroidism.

DNA for the CDR3: TGTGCCAGCAGCTTAGATGGGCTCTCGCGGGGAGGGGAGCTGTTTTTT. Translated: CASSLDGLSRGGELFF. V is TRBV11-2 and J is TRBJ2-2; possible D gene TRBD2, 6 bases. The CDR3 is made up of 16 amino acids. CDR1 SGHAT and CDR2 FQNNGV come from the germline V gene. The ends were cut back, 0 bases at V and 8 bases at J, with 16 bases in the middle.

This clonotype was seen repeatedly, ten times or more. The CDR3 spells CASSPTGGNSPLHF. The CDR3 region has the DNA TGTGCCAGCAGTCCGACAGGGGGCAATTCACCCCTCCACTTT. The chain employs TRBV12-3 or TRBV12-4 and TRBJ1-6; 10 nucleotides align to TRBD1. This CDR3 contains 14 residues. With V trimmed by 5 bases and J by 7 bases, 2 bases remained unmatched.

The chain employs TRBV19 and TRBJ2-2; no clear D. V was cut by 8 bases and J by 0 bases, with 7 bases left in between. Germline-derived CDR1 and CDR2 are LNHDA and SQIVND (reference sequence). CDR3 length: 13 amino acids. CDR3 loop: CASRLPNTGELFF. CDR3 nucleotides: TGTGCCAGTCGACTGCCGAACACCGGGGAGCTGTTTTTT.

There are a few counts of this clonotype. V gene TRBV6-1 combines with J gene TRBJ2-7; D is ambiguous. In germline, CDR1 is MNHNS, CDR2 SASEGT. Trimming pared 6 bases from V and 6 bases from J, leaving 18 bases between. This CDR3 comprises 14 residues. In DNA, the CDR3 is TGTGCCAGCAGCCCAACCGTTGAAGGTGGCGAGCAGTACTTC. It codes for CASSPTVEGGEQYF.

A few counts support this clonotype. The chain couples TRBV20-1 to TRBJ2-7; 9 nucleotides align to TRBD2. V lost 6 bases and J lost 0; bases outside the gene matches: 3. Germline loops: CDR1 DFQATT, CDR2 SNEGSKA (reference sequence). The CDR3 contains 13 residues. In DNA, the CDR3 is TGCAGTGCCTTTAGCGGGAGCTCCTACGAGCAGTACTTC. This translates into CSAFSGSSYEQYF.

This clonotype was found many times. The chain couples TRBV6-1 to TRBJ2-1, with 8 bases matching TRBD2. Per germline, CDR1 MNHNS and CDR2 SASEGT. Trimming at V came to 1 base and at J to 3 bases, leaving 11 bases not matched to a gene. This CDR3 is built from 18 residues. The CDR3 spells CASSEEGGAGEHYNEQFF. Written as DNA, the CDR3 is TGTGCCAGCAGTGAAGAAGGGGGAGCGGGAGAACACTACAATGAGCAGTTCTTC.

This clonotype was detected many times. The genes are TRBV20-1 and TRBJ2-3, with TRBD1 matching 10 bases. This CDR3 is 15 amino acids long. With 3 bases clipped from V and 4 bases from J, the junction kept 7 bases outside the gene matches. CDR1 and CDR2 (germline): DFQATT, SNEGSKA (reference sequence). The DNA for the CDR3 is TGCAGTGCTAGCGCGGGACAGGGGTGGTCAGATACGCAGTATTTT. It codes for CSASAGQGWSDTQYF.

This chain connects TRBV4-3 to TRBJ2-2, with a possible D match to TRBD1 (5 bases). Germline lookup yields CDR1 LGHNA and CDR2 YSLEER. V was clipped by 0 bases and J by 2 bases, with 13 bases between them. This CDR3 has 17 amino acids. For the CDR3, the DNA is TGCGCCAGCAGCCAAGATCTGGGGCAGGCAAACACCGGGGAGCTGTTTTTT. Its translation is CASSQDLGQANTGELFF.

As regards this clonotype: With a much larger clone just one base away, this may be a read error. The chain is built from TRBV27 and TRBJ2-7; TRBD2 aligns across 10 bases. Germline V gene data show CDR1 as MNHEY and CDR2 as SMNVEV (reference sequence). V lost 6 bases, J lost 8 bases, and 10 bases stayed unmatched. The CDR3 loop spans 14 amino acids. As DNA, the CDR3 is TGTGCCAGCAGCGGAGCTAGCGGGAGAACCAAGCAGTACTTC. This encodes CASSGASGRTKQYF.

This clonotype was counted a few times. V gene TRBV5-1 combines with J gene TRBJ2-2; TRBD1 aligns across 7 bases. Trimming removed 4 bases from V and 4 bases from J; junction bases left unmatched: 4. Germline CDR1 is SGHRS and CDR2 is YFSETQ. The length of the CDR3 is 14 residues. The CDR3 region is CASSLTGFTGELFF. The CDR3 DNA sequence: TGCGCCAGCAGCCTGACAGGGTTCACCGGGGAGCTGTTTTTT.

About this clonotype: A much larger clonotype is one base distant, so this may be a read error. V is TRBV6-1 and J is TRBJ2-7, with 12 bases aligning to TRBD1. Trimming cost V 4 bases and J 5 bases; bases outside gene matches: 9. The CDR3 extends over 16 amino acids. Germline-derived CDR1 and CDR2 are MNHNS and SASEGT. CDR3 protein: CASSGSAGTGGDEQYF. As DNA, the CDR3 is TGTGCCAGCAGTGGATCCGCCGGGACAGGGGGCGACGAGCAGTACTTC.

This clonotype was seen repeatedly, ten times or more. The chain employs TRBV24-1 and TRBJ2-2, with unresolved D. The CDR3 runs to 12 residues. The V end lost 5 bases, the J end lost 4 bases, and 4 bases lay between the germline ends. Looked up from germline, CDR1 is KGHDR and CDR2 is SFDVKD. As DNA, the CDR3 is TGTGCCACCAGTGTGGGCACCGGGGAGCTGTTTTTT. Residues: CATSVGTGELFF.

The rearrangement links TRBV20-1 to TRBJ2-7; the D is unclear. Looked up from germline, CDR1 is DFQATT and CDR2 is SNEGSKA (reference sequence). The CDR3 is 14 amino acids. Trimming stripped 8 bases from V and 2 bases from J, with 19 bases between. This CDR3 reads CSPSGGAFTYEQYF. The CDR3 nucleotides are TGCAGTCCATCCGGCGGAGCCTTTACCTACGAGCAGTACTTC.

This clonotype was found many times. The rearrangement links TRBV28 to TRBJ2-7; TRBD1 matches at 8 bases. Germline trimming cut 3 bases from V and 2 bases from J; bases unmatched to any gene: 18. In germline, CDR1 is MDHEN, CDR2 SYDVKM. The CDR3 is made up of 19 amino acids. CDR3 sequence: CASSFVSRGPLFQAYEQYF. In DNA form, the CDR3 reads TGTGCCAGCAGTTTCGTTAGCAGGGGGCCTTTATTTCAGGCCTACGAGCAGTACTTC.

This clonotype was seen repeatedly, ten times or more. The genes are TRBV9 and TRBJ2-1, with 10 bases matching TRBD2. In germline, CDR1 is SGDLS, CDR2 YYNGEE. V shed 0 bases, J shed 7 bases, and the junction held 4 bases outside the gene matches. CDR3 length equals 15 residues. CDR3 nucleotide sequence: TGTGCCAGCAGCGTAGGGACTAGCGGTGGGAATGAGCAGTTCTTC. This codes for CASSVGTSGGNEQFF.

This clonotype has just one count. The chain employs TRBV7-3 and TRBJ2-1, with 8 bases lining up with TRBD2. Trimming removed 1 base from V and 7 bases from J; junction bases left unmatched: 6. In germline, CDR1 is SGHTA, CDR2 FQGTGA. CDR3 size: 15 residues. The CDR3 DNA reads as TGTGCCAGCAGCTTAAGGCTAGCGGGTATGAATGAGCAGTTCTTC. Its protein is CASSLRLAGMNEQFF.

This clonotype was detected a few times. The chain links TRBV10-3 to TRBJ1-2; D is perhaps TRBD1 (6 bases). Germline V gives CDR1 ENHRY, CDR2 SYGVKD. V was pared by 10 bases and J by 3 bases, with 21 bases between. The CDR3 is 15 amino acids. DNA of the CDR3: TGTGCCAGCAGCCTGCTCGCGGGGGGCGACTATGGCTACACCTTC. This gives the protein CASSLLAGGDYGYTF.

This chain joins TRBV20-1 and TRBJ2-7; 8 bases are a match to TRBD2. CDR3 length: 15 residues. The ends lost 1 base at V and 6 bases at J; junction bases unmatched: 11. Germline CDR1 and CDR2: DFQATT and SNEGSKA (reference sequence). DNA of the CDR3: TGCAGTGCTAGAGTTGGACCAGCGGGAGTTTCCGAGCAGTACTTC. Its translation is CSARVGPAGVSEQYF.

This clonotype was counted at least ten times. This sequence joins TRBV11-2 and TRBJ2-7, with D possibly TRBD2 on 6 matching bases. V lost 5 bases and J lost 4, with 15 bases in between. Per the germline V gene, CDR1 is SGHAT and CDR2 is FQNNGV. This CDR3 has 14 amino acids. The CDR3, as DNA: TGTGCCAGCAGCCGAGAGGAGGGTCCGTACGAGCAGTACTTC. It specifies CASSREEGPYEQYF. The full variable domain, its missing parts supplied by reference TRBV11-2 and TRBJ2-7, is EAGVAQSPRYKIIEKRQSVAFWCNPISGHATLYWYQQILGQGPKLLIQFQNNGVVDDSQLPKDRFSAERLKGVDSTLKIQPAKLEDSAVYLCASSREEGPYEQYFGPGTRLTVT.

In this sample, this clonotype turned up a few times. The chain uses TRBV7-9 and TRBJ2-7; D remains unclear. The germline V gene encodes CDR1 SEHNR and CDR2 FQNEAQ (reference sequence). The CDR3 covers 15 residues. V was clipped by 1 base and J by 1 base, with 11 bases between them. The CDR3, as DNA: TGTGCCAGCAGCTTAGTTGGGCGGCCGTCCTACGAGCAGTACTTC. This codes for CASSLVGRPSYEQYF.

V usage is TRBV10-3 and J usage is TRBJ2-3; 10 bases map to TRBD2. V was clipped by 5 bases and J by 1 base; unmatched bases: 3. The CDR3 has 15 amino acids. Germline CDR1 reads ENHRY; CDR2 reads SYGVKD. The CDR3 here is CAISLAGEGTDTQYF. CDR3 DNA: TGTGCCATCAGTCTAGCGGGAGAGGGCACAGATACGCAGTATTTT.